These 26 T cell receptor beta chains came from one sample sequenced in a study of T-cell reconstitution after alpha-beta-depleted transplantation in children. During its preparation, the TCRbeta library received unique molecular identifiers. One entry per CDR3 protein results from TCRdb running MiXCR on the PCR reads. This table has about a million distinct CDR3 sequences, under 30% appearing once. The sample in question was PBMCs, mostly from graft donor cells, obtained 360 days after TCRalphabeta/CD19-depleted stem cell transplant. The receptors were sampled from a boy under two years old who had a stem cell transplant for SCID, so the T cells may come from the graft donor.

This clonotype was seen ten or more times. The rearrangement uses TRBV20-1 and TRBJ2-3, with D possibly being TRBD1 (6 bases). V lost 6 bases, J lost 2 bases, and 18 bases lay in between. This CDR3 is built from 15 residues. The V gene's germline CDR1 is DFQATT and CDR2 SNEGSKA (reference sequence). As DNA, the CDR3 is TGCAGTGCGGAGACAGGTTATCAAACCACAGATACGCAGTATTTT. Its translation is CSAETGYQTTDTQYF.

V is TRBV18 and J is TRBJ2-5, with a weak D call TRBD1 (6 bases). The CDR3 has 14 amino acids. The germline V and J ends were trimmed by 6 bases and 2 bases, with 13 bases remaining between them. Germline CDR1 is KGHSH and CDR2 is LQKENI. The CDR3 is CASSPGTFQETQYF. Written as DNA, the CDR3 is TGTGCCAGCTCGCCCGGGACATTTCAAGAGACCCAGTACTTC.

This clonotype was found a few times. This rearrangement joins TRBV11-2 to TRBJ2-3, with D hard to call. Between the trimmed V and J ends, which lost 3 bases and 5 bases, there was a span of 12 bases. In germline, CDR1 is SGHAT, CDR2 FQNNGV. This CDR3 contains 14 residues. The CDR3 loop reads CASSFHVRVDTQYF. CDR3 bases: TGTGCCAGCAGCTTTCATGTAAGAGTAGATACGCAGTATTTT.

The chain recombines TRBV12-3 or TRBV12-4 with TRBJ1-5; D may be TRBD1 (5 bases). Trimming stripped 3 bases from V and 3 bases from J, with 12 bases between. The CDR3 totals 15 residues. This chain's CDR3 is CASSFWDAVNQPQHF. CDR3 DNA: TGTGCCAGCAGTTTTTGGGACGCCGTCAATCAGCCCCAGCATTTT.

This clonotype turned up a few times. The genes are TRBV20-1 and TRBJ2-7; possibly TRBD1 for D (6 bases). The V and J ends lost 4 bases and 2 bases respectively, with 18 bases between them. The CDR3 is made up of 15 amino acids. Germline CDR1 is DFQATT and CDR2 is SNEGSKA (reference sequence). Here the CDR3 DNA reads TGCAGTGCTATAGGACTGAGACAGGCAACCTACGAGCAGTACTTC. This encodes CSAIGLRQATYEQYF.

This clonotype has just a few counts. The chain carries TRBV20-1 and TRBJ2-7; 7 nucleotides agree with TRBD1. CDR1 and CDR2 (germline): DFQATT, SNEGSKA (reference sequence). V lost 7 bases to trimming and J lost 2 bases; unmatched junction nucleotides: 8. This CDR3 comprises 13 residues. The CDR3: CSVGGLNTYEQYF. The CDR3 DNA reads TGCAGTGTAGGGGGCCTTAACACCTACGAGCAGTACTTC.

The chain joins TRBV29-1 to TRBJ2-7, with TRBD1 matching 9 bases. The CDR3 extends over 14 amino acids. V was clipped by 4 bases and J by 0 bases; unmatched bases: 4. CDR1 and CDR2 (germline): SQVTM, ANQGSEA. Written as DNA, the CDR3 is TGCAGCGTTGTGGGACAGGGCCCCTCCTACGAGCAGTACTTC. Its protein product is CSVVGQGPSYEQYF.

This clonotype was detected a few times. This chain links TRBV5-5 with TRBJ2-3; TRBD1 matches 8 bases. Germline CDR1 is SGHKS and CDR2 is YYEKEE (reference sequence). This CDR3 region has 15 residues. The junction had 6 bases not matched to a gene; V was cut back by 3 bases and J by 3 bases. For the CDR3, the DNA is TGTGCCAGCAGCTATAGGACAGGGAGGACAGATACGCAGTATTTT. Protein sequence: CASSYRTGRTDTQYF.

V and J are TRBV20-1 and TRBJ1-4; 9 nucleotides agree with TRBD1. Looked up from germline, CDR1 is DFQATT and CDR2 is SNEGSKA (reference sequence). This CDR3 spans 14 amino acids. J gave up 7 bases and V 6 bases, and 9 bases lay outside the gene matches. CDR3 sequence reads: CSASEGQGREKLFF. The CDR3 DNA reads TGCAGTGCCAGCGAGGGACAGGGTCGTGAAAAACTGTTTTTT.

This clonotype was counted between two and nine times. V is TRBV18 and J is TRBJ2-3; D is unresolved. CDR3 length: 12 residues. The germline V and J ends were trimmed by 3 bases and 6 bases, with 7 bases remaining between them. Germline loops: CDR1 KGHSH, CDR2 LQKENI. CDR3 loop: CASSPWVDTQYF. The CDR3 DNA follows: TGTGCCAGCTCACCGTGGGTTGATACGCAGTATTTT.

This chain connects TRBV29-1 to TRBJ2-5; D may be TRBD1 (6 bases). V was clipped by 4 bases and J by 1 base, with 16 bases between them. The CDR3 contains 15 residues. In germline, CDR1 is SQVTM, CDR2 ANQGSEA. The CDR3 sequence is CSVGLGQGRQETQYF. In DNA form, the CDR3 reads TGCAGCGTTGGCCTAGGGCAGGGGCGCCAAGAGACCCAGTACTTC.

This clonotype came up many times. The genes are TRBV5-1 and TRBJ1-1; D is unclear. V was pared by 2 bases and J by 4 bases, with 12 bases between. This CDR3 is 14 amino acids long. CDR1 and CDR2 (germline): SGHRS, YFSETQ. CDR3 residues: CASSFGEAGTEAFF. DNA for the CDR3: TGCGCCAGCAGCTTTGGGGAGGCGGGCACTGAAGCTTTCTTT.

This clonotype was seen only a few times. The chain's CDR3 is CSAVTGHPLNTEAFF. CDR3 DNA: TGCAGTGCCGTGACAGGTCACCCTTTGAACACTGAAGCTTTCTTT. The J gene is TRBJ1-1, the V gene TRBV20-1; D perhaps matches TRBD1 (6 bases). The CDR3 length is 15 residues. V lost 6 bases and J 0 bases, leaving 17 bases between the germline ends. Germline lookup yields CDR1 DFQATT and CDR2 SNEGSKA (reference sequence).

This clonotype was seen a handful of times. The chain carries TRBV5-5 and TRBJ2-7, with 9 bases fitting TRBD1. This CDR3 contains 17 residues. Germline V gives CDR1 SGHKS, CDR2 YYEKEE (reference sequence). V lost 4 bases and J lost 1; bases outside the gene matches: 12. The DNA for the CDR3 is TGTGCCAGCAGCATCCCGCCCGGGACAGGGCTTTCCTACGAGCAGTACTTC. Protein: CASSIPPGTGLSYEQYF. The full variable domain, in which reference TRBV5-5 and TRBJ2-7 provide the parts outside the CDR3, is DAGVTQSPTHLIKTRGQQVTLRCSPISGHKSVSWYQQVLGQGPQFIFQYYEKEERGRGNFPDRFSARQFPNYSSELNVNALLLGDSALYLCASSIPPGTGLSYEQYFGPGTRLTVT.

The chain joins TRBV4-3 to TRBJ2-7, with a tentative D call TRBD1 (6 bases). Trimming shortened V by 7 bases and J by 0 bases, and 22 bases separated the two germline ends. This CDR3 region has 17 residues. Germline lookup yields CDR1 LGHNA and CDR2 YSLEER. For the CDR3, the DNA is TGCGCCAGCACCAGGGAGTATAGGACAGTCTACTCCTACGAGCAGTACTTC. It is translated as CASTREYRTVYSYEQYF.

The V and J genes are TRBV4-1 and TRBJ2-1; 10 positions agree with TRBD2. This CDR3 is 15 amino acids long. Unmatched junction bases numbered 11, after V lost 8 bases and J lost 7 bases. Germline V CDR1 and CDR2: MGHRA, YSYEKL. CDR3 coding DNA: TGCGCCAGCGGAAATGGACTAGCGGATAGGAATGAGCAGTTCTTC. Residues: CASGNGLADRNEQFF.

The table lists this clonotype with a count of one. The chain employs TRBV7-9 and TRBJ1-2; D uncertain. Germline V gene sequence: CDR1 SEHNR, CDR2 FQNEAQ (reference sequence). V gave up 3 bases and J gave up 6 bases, with 17 bases separating them. The CDR3 extends over 15 amino acids. In DNA form, the CDR3 reads TGTGCCAGCAGCTTGATTACGTTCCCCCTTGATGGCTACACCTTC. It yields the protein CASSLITFPLDGYTF.

V and J are TRBV7-9 and TRBJ2-5; possibly TRBD2 for D (6 bases). The CDR3 consists of 14 residues. Germline V gene lookup returns CDR1 SEHNR and CDR2 FQNEAQ (reference sequence). Deletions cut 5 bases from V and 7 bases from J, with 17 bases between. The CDR3, as DNA: TGTGCCAGCAGCCCCCGTACTAGCTCCGGGACCCAGTACTTC. Protein product: CASSPRTSSGTQYF.

This clonotype turned up a few times. The V and J genes are TRBV15 and TRBJ2-7; a weak D match, TRBD1 (5 bases). The CDR3 sequence is 14 residues long. V shed 0 bases and J shed 2 bases, with 8 bases lying between them. Germline V gives CDR1 LNHNV, CDR2 YYDKDF (reference sequence). The CDR3: CATSRDRAPYEQYF. The CDR3, as DNA: TGTGCCACCAGCAGAGACAGGGCCCCCTACGAGCAGTACTTC.

This clonotype turned up a few times. CDR3 residues: CASSLDPGTYVTQYF. Here the CDR3 DNA reads TGCGCCAGCAGCTTGGACCCGGGAACTTACGTTACGCAGTATTTT. The chain joins TRBV5-1 to TRBJ2-3, with D maybe TRBD2 (5 bases). Trimming pared 0 bases from V and 8 bases from J, leaving 16 bases between. The CDR3 runs 15 residues. CDR1 and CDR2 (germline): SGHRS, YFSETQ.

The genes are TRBV4-1 and TRBJ1-3; D is unclear. Trimming cost V 0 bases and J 1 base, with 10 bases left between them. CDR3 size: 16 residues. Germline loops: CDR1 MGHRA, CDR2 YSYEKL. CDR3 loop: CASSQDARQSGNTIYF. CDR3 bases: TGCGCCAGCAGCCAAGATGCTCGACAATCTGGAAACACCATATATTTT.

The V and J genes are TRBV5-1 and TRBJ1-2; TRBD1 might be the D (5 bases). Germline CDR1 and CDR2: SGHRS and YFSETQ. Trimming took 4 bases from V and 6 from J, leaving 16 bases between them. The CDR3 length is 14 residues. The CDR3, as DNA: TGCGCCAGCAGCGGACGCCAGGGAGTTGATGGCTACACCTTC. Protein product: CASSGRQGVDGYTF.

The chain links TRBV6-2 or TRBV6-3 to TRBJ2-7; no clear D gene. The ends were cut back, 6 bases at V and 5 bases at J, with 11 bases in the middle. This CDR3 spans 12 amino acids. Looked up from germline, CDR1 is MNHEY and CDR2 is SVGEGT. CDR3 sequence reads: CASSRFRDEQYF. CDR3 in DNA: TGTGCCAGCAGCCGTTTTCGGGACGAGCAGTACTTC.

The V call is TRBV12-3 or TRBV12-4, the J call TRBJ2-5; the match to TRBD1 covers 9 bases. This CDR3 contains 17 residues. With 5 bases clipped from V and 0 bases from J, the junction kept 10 bases outside the gene matches. As DNA, the CDR3 is TGTGCCAGCAGTCAAGACAGGGGGACCAAGTACCAAGAGACCCAGTACTTC. Translation gives CASSQDRGTKYQETQYF.

This clonotype was found many times. The chain is built from TRBV20-1 and TRBJ1-5; 7 bases line up with TRBD1. Germline V CDR1 and CDR2: DFQATT, SNEGSKA (reference sequence). J was trimmed by 4 bases and V by 4 bases; bases with no gene match: 7. The CDR3 spans 14 residues. This CDR3 is CSATPGQSNQPQHF. In DNA form, the CDR3 reads TGCAGTGCTACACCGGGACAGTCAAATCAGCCCCAGCATTTT.

This clonotype was picked up a small number of times. The chain links TRBV5-1 to TRBJ2-7; no firm D call. The CDR3 has 15 residues. Germline V gene sequence: CDR1 SGHRS, CDR2 YFSETQ. V was clipped by 4 bases and J by 4 bases, with 18 bases between them. The CDR3 here is CASSDKFRAPYEQYF. CDR3 DNA: TGCGCCAGCAGCGACAAGTTTCGGGCTCCTTACGAGCAGTACTTC.